These T cell receptor beta chains were read from a single sample in a study of coeliac disease. Sequenced by immunoSEQ multiplex PCR; TCRdb stores in-frame clones only, minus some. The sample lists about 2,300 clones, around 64% occurring once. Material for sequencing was intraepithelial lymphocytes from the gut. These receptors originate from a woman in her 70s with celiac disease on a gluten-free diet. Both conserved end residues are part of each CDR3. A D gene is named only where the DNA matches it firmly. Where a row states a size, it is once, few, many or the class of an expanded clone; other rows omit it.

>.|TRBV5-5|TRBD2|TRBJ2-7
TGTGCCAGCAGCCCGGGACTAGCGCGCGACGAGCAGTACTTC
CASSPGLARDEQYF
>.|TRBV5-1|.|TRBJ2-1
TGCGCCAGCAACCTAGCAGACAATGAGCAGTTCTTC
CASNLADNEQFF
>.|TRBV11-2|TRBD1|TRBJ1-6
TGTGCCAGCAGCTTGCAGGGGGCGGAACCCCTCCACTTT
CASSLQGAEPLHF
>once|TRBV9|TRBD1|TRBJ2-5
TGTGCCAGCAGCGTAGCCGCAGGGGGAACCGTGGAGACCCAGTACTTC
CASSVAAGGTVETQYF
>.|TRBV18|TRBD1|TRBJ2-1
TGTGCCAGCTCCCCCACAGGGGTATTCTCCTACAATGAGCAGTTCTTC
CASSPTGVFSYNEQFF
>.|TRBV6-1|TRBD2|TRBJ2-1
TGTGCCAGCAGTGATCATCCAGCCGGGACTAGCGAGTACAATGAGCAGTTCTTC
CASSDHPAGTSEYNEQFF
>.|TRBV5-4|.|TRBJ2-3
TGTGCCAGCAGCTTGGACCGAGCTACGCAGTATTTT
CASSLDRATQYF
>.|TRBV10-2|TRBD2|TRBJ2-3
TGCGCCAGCAGTGAAGCGGGGGGCCGGACAGATACGCAGTATTTT
CASSEAGGRTDTQYF
>few|TRBV12-5|TRBD1|TRBJ2-1
TGTGCTAGTGGTTTGCAGGGGGCGGGGAATGAGCAGTTCTTC
CASGLQGAGNEQFF
>few|TRBV5-4|TRBD2|TRBJ2-5
TGTGCCAGCAGCAGAAGACTAGCGGGGGGCCAAGAGACCCAGTACTTC
CASSRRLAGGQETQYF
>few|TRBV7-6|.|TRBJ2-1
TGTGCCAGCAGCGTCAAAACAGGGTTTTCCTACAATGAGCAGTTCTTC
CASSVKTGFSYNEQFF
>.|TRBV28|.|TRBJ1-5
TGTGCCAGCAGTTTTCCCTCGGGGGGCAATCAGCCCCAGCATTTT
CASSFPSGGNQPQHF
>.|TRBV19|TRBD1|TRBJ1-4
TGTGCCAGTAGTAAAAGGACAGGGGGCTATGAAAAACTGTTTTTT
CASSKRTGGYEKLFF
>.|TRBV5-6|TRBD1|TRBJ1-2
TGTGCCAGCAGCTTGGCAGGGGGCGAAATTAACTATGGCTACACCTTC
CASSLAGGEINYGYTF
>.|TRBV4-1|.|TRBJ1-1
TGCGCCAGCAGCCAATGGGCCGTCCCGAACACTGAAGCTTTCTTT
CASSQWAVPNTEAFF